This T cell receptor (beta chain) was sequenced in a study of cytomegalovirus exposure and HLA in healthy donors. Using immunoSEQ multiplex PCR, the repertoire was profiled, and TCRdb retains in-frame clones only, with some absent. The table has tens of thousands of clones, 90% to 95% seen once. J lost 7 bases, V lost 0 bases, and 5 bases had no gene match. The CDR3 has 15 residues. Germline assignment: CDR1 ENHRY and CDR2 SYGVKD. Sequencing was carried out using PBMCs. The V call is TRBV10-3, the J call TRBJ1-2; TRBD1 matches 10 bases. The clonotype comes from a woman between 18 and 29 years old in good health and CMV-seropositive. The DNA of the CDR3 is TGTGCCATCAGTGAGTCGGGGACAGGGGTTGGTGGCTACACCTTC. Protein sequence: CAISESGTGVGGYTF.